Detailed here is one T cell receptor beta chain. This clone has a handful of counts. It lacks a known antigen. It has no much larger one-base neighbor in the sample; base qualities were not kept. From each donor, a single peripheral blood sample of around 120 mL on average was drawn into heparinised tubes. Naive, central memory, regulatory and stem cell-like memory CD4+ T cells were sorted on a BD FACSAria II using a panel including CD45RO, CCR7, CD25, CD127, CD95 and CD27. All sorted populations exceeded 95% purity. PBMCs were isolated immediately by Lymphoprep density gradient centrifugation and stained directly without culture. To minimize batch effects, samples were stained and sorted in pairs, one healthy donor with one patient per experiment. This sample was included in a study of beta chain features in type 1 diabetes (dated by TCRdb to the late 2010s). Regarding the complete study: Mean age, gender distribution, total cell number and subset yield did not differ between patients and healthy donors. A total of 85 million to 140 million sorted cells were examined across all samples, and the number of cells per subset was strongly correlated with RNA yield. In the study, TCRB repertoires of sorted circulating CD4+ T cell subsets from recently diagnosed type 1 diabetes patients were compared with those of matched healthy donors. Whereas all 30 or so donors provided naive and central memory subsets, regulatory and stem cell-like memory subsets were isolated from just 8 patients and roughly eight healthy donors.

The full study reports these points: At VDJ recombination sites, patients with type 1 diabetes made fewer insertions and deleted more nucleotides, a pattern implying thymic rearrangement abnormalities. Because cDNA rather than genomic DNA was sequenced, highly expressing activated cells could have been over-represented, although no difference in activation and CD3 levels was found between groups. Naive, central memory and regulatory TCRB repertoires appeared to be more alike among patients than among healthy donors. Shorter templates might have been favored by PCR, but patient and control samples were amplified and corrected together, so both groups would have been affected equally by any skew. Type 1 diabetes patients showed a moderate but significant shortening of TCRB CDR3 length in all four CD4+ subsets. Only small numbers of individuals were included in the HLA sub-analyses, which left unresolved whether HLA type had any influence on TCRB rearrangement.

The entire isolated RNA was reverse transcribed using the High Capacity cDNA Reverse Transcription Kit, and thus expressed TCRB transcripts were sequenced. Deep immunoSEQ sequencing was applied to naive, central memory and regulatory T cell samples, giving an average of approximately 4 million total reads per sample. Sorted cells were lysed in RLT buffer and RNA was extracted with DNase-treated RNeasy Micro or Mini kits, depending on cell number. To prevent cross-contamination, each cell subset was processed individually, whereas patient and healthy donor samples were processed jointly. Using the immunoSEQ multiplex PCR, TCRB sequences were amplified from cDNA into 87-bp fragments spanning the CDR3 region. Sequencing of the amplicons was performed on the Illumina HiSeq platform. Per the original workflow: PCR bias was computationally corrected using synthetic template baselines, reads within Hamming distance 2 were collapsed, and singletons that could not be merged were discarded. By aligning reads against IMGT, V, D and J genes, CDR3 length, and insertions or deletions at six rearrangement sites were assigned. Within each subset, clonotype counts were normalized to sorted cell number, and only after that were true diversity and Gini coefficients computed with the tcR R package. The overlap coefficient, calculated on TCRB nucleotide sequences, was used to measure repertoire sharing. Out-of-frame TCRB sequences from naive cells were analyzed to stand in for the pre-selection repertoire. TCRdb took this table from immuneACCESS and kept in-frame rearrangements with V and J called. Such tables lack part of the clones; where checked against another copy, unresolved V genes explain under half of the gap, and the rest is unexplained. V and J calls plus clone size are reproduced from that table; the DNA served to infer D and trimming. Within this sample are some 640,000 clones, with more than 13% of them counted one time only. The ten largest clones take up 0.03% to 0.04% of the sample.

The sequenced sample consisted of naive CD4+ T cells from blood. Sample cell subset or site, as interpreted from the label and publication: true naive CD4+ T cells. This TCR derives from a man aged 18-30 years with type 1 diabetes.

CDR3 loop: CSVDPKQFF. The nucleotide sequence is given as TGCAGCGTCGATCCCAAGCAGTTCTTC. The chain is encoded by TRBV29-1 joined to TRBJ2-1; the D gene cannot be named for sure. Measured from the cysteine to the phenylalanine, the CDR3 is 9 residues long. Left in the record is the CDR3 DNA by itself, 27 bases read in frame from the first base. V is shortened by 6 bases, J by 11 bases, and the region joining them spans 8 bases. The germline V gene supplies CDR1 SQVTM and CDR2 ANQGSEA.